These 28 T cell receptor beta chains originate from one sample sequenced in a study of blood T cell repertoires in COVID-19. TCRdb keeps only in-frame clones here, not all; method: immunoSEQ multiplex PCR. This sample has over 200,000 clones; 88% occur once, and the top ten carry under 4.5%. The sequenced sample consisted of PBMCs or T cells enriched from blood (not recorded which). The receptor source for this set is a woman in her 30s who had been exposed to COVID-19.

CDR3 loop: CASSLALVTSGRAMGTGELFF. CDR3 in DNA: TGTGCCAGCAGCTTAGCGCTGGTGACTAGCGGGAGGGCCATGGGCACCGGGGAGCTGTTTTTT. The gene calls are TRBV7-2 and TRBJ2-2; 14 bases align to TRBD2. Losses at the gene ends were 0 bases for V and 4 bases for J; bases not matched to a gene: 13. Germline V gene data show CDR1 as SGHTA and CDR2 as FQGNSA. The CDR3 sequence is 21 residues long.

This chain uses TRBV2 with TRBJ1-2; tentatively, D is TRBD1 (6 bases). Trimming cost V 2 bases and J 4 bases, with 14 bases left between them. The CDR3 sequence is 15 residues long. The germline CDR1 and CDR2 sequences are SNHLY and FYNNEI. The CDR3 here is CASSETNRAGYGYTF. In nucleotides, the CDR3 is TGTGCCAGCAGTGAAACGAACAGGGCAGGCTATGGCTACACCTTC.

Only a few counts were recorded for this clone. The rearrangement uses TRBV27 and TRBJ1-5; possible D gene TRBD1, 5 bases. This CDR3 is 14 amino acids long. V was cut by 3 bases and J by 5 bases, with 11 bases left in between. The V gene's germline CDR1 is MNHEY and CDR2 SMNVEV (reference sequence). This CDR3 is CASSFRGGDQPQHF. The CDR3 nucleotides read TGTGCCAGCAGTTTCCGGGGAGGGGATCAGCCCCAGCATTTT.

DNA for the CDR3: TGTGCCAGCAGTGAAGGGAGACTAGCGGGAATACAGAATGAGCAGTTCTTC. As protein: CASSEGRLAGIQNEQFF. The V call is TRBV2, the J call TRBJ2-1, with 11 bases that match TRBD2. The CDR3 extends over 17 amino acids. Germline V lookup: CDR1 SNHLY, CDR2 FYNNEI. Trimming at V came to 1 base and at J to 7 bases, leaving 9 bases not matched to a gene.

V is TRBV28 and J is TRBJ2-7; a possible D gene is TRBD2 (5 bases). Trimming removed 3 bases from V and 7 bases from J, with 13 bases in between. CDR3 size: 13 residues. CDR1 is MDHEN and CDR2 is SYDVKM in the germline V gene. CDR3 protein: CASSFGILGEQYF. CDR3 DNA sequence: TGTGCCAGCAGTTTCGGGATCCTGGGGGAGCAGTACTTC.

The V and J genes are TRBV2 and TRBJ1-2, with 11 bases fitting TRBD1. The CDR3 has 14 amino acids. Germline V CDR1 and CDR2: SNHLY, FYNNEI. Losses at the gene ends were 9 bases for V and 5 bases for J; bases not matched to a gene: 8. As DNA, the CDR3 is TGTGCCAGGGGGACAGGGGGGGCAGGTTATGGCTACACCTTC. As protein: CARGTGGAGYGYTF.

This clone was seen a single time. This sequence joins TRBV30 and TRBJ1-1; D is undetermined. Per the germline V gene, CDR1 is GTSNPN and CDR2 is SVGIG (reference sequence). The CDR3 has 11 residues. The ends were cut back, 0 bases at V and 4 bases at J, with 3 bases in the middle. CDR3 coding DNA: TGTGCCTGGAGTGTCCTCACTGAAGCTTTCTTT. It codes for CAWSVLTEAFF.

Here the CDR3 DNA reads TGTGCCAGCAGCCCGGGACTAGCGGGAGGGCCTGGAGAGCAGTTCTTC. Protein product: CASSPGLAGGPGEQFF. This rearrangement joins TRBV7-6 to TRBJ2-1; 16 bases agree with TRBD2. Germline V gene data show CDR1 as SGHVS and CDR2 as FNYEAQ. Germline trimming cut 5 bases from V and 10 bases from J; bases unmatched to any gene: 8. The CDR3 spans 16 residues.

This chain links TRBV6-5 with TRBJ1-2, with D hard to call. Per the germline V gene, CDR1 is MNHEY and CDR2 is SVGAGI. Between the trimmed V and J ends, which lost 0 bases and 4 bases, there was a span of 12 bases. The CDR3 extends over 15 amino acids. The CDR3 loop is CASSYSPQISYGYTF. CDR3 nucleotide sequence: TGTGCCAGCAGTTACTCTCCCCAAATCAGCTATGGCTACACCTTC.

A few counts support this clone. The genes are TRBV5-5 and TRBJ2-7, with 8 bases matching TRBD1. Germline assignment: CDR1 SGHKS and CDR2 YYEKEE (reference sequence). This CDR3 comprises 15 residues. The junction had 7 bases not matched to a gene; V was cut back by 0 bases and J by 5 bases. The CDR3 is CASSLEQGAVDEQYF. In DNA, the CDR3 is TGTGCCAGCAGCTTGGAGCAGGGGGCTGTCGACGAGCAGTACTTC. The variable domain in full, completed from reference TRBV5-5 and TRBJ2-7, reads DAGVTQSPTHLIKTRGQQVTLRCSPISGHKSVSWYQQVLGQGPQFIFQYYEKEERGRGNFPDRFSARQFPNYSSELNVNALLLGDSALYLCASSLEQGAVDEQYFGPGTRLTVT.

The CDR3, as DNA: TGTGCCAGCAGTGAATCGGTAGCGGGAGGGCTCACCGGGGAGCTGTTTTTT. This codes for CASSESVAGGLTGELFF. The chain employs TRBV2 and TRBJ2-2; 11 positions agree with TRBD2. Germline V gives CDR1 SNHLY, CDR2 FYNNEI. The V and J ends lost 2 bases and 4 bases, in that order; junction bases with no gene match: 6. The length of the CDR3 is 17 residues.

The chain combines TRBV6-5 with TRBJ1-1; no firm D call. The germline V gene encodes CDR1 MNHEY and CDR2 SVGAGI. The CDR3 totals 13 residues. The germline V and J ends were trimmed by 6 bases and 5 bases, with 13 bases remaining between them. Here the CDR3 reads CASSPERGTEAFF. CDR3 in DNA: TGTGCCAGCAGCCCCGAGAGAGGGACTGAAGCTTTCTTT.

The rearrangement joins TRBV10-3 to TRBJ2-2; 12 bases are a match to TRBD2. The trim removed 4 bases at V and 2 bases at J, leaving 2 bases unmatched. From germline, CDR1 is ENHRY and CDR2 SYGVKD. The CDR3 is made up of 16 amino acids. The CDR3 DNA follows: TGTGCCATCAGTGGTGGACTAGCGGGAAACACCGGGGAGCTGTTTTTT. The encoded protein is CAISGGLAGNTGELFF.

The rearrangement links TRBV11-1 to TRBJ2-7; TRBD1 agrees at 9 bases. Germline V gene lookup returns CDR1 SGHAT and CDR2 FQDESV (reference sequence). V lost 6 bases and J lost 4; bases outside the gene matches: 10. The CDR3 totals 15 residues. CDR3 sequence reads: CASRVTGTGFYEQYF. CDR3 nucleotides: TGTGCCAGCAGAGTTACCGGGACAGGGTTTTACGAGCAGTACTTC.

This clone appeared once. This chain joins TRBV29-1 and TRBJ2-5; the match to TRBD2 covers 8 bases. CDR1 and CDR2 (germline): SQVTM, ANQGSEA. CDR3 length: 13 residues. V shed 5 bases, J shed 5 bases, and the junction held 7 bases outside the gene matches. The CDR3: CSVTGTSIETQYF. The DNA for the CDR3 is TGCAGCGTTACCGGGACTAGTATTGAGACCCAGTACTTC. Full variable domain (remainder filled in from reference TRBV29-1 and TRBJ2-5): SAVISQKPSRDICQRGTSLTIQCQVDSQVTMMFWYRQQPGQSLTLIATANQGSEATYESGFVIDKFPISRPNLTFSTLTVSNMSPEDSSIYLCSVTGTSIETQYFGPGTRLLVL.

The chain links TRBV29-1 to TRBJ1-2, with D unclear. Germline V gene data show CDR1 as SQVTM and CDR2 as ANQGSEA. This CDR3 spans 14 amino acids. V was shortened by 3 bases and J by 1 base, with 12 bases between the two germline ends. The CDR3 reads CSVEEAGDNYGYTF. The CDR3 DNA follows: TGCAGCGTTGAGGAGGCAGGCGATAACTATGGCTACACCTTC.

V usage is TRBV2 and J usage is TRBJ1-5, with 8 bases fitting TRBD1. Germline CDR1 SNHLY, CDR2 FYNNEI. This CDR3 has 19 amino acids. V trimming: 2 bases; J trimming: 0 bases; junction bases outside the gene matches: 12. In DNA form, the CDR3 reads TGTGCCAGCAGTGAAACTTGGCAGGGGGCCGGGGATAGCAATCAGCCCCAGCATTTT. Its protein product is CASSETWQGAGDSNQPQHF. The full variable domain, rest sourced from reference TRBV2 and TRBJ1-5, is EPEVTQTPSHQVTQMGQEVILRCVPISNHLYFYWYRQILGQKVEFLVSFYNNEISEKSEIFDDQFSVERPDGSNFTLKIRSTKLEDSAMYFCASSETWQGAGDSNQPQHFGDGTRLSIL.

The V call is TRBV5-1, the J call TRBJ2-5, with D perhaps matching TRBD2 (5 bases). Germline lookup yields CDR1 SGHRS and CDR2 YFSETQ. This CDR3 comprises 12 residues. Deletions cut 2 bases from V and 9 bases from J, with 11 bases between. CDR3 residues: CASSFERSSQYF. For the CDR3, the DNA is TGCGCCAGCAGCTTCGAGCGGAGTTCCCAGTACTTC.

The rearrangement uses TRBV19 and TRBJ2-7; D gene ambiguous. The germline CDR1 and CDR2 sequences are LNHDA and SQIVND (reference sequence). The CDR3 has 14 amino acids. Trimming cost V 4 bases and J 0 bases, with 10 bases left between them. The CDR3 is CASSRSAVSYEQYF. CDR3 DNA sequence: TGTGCCAGTAGTAGAAGTGCAGTCTCCTACGAGCAGTACTTC.

This sequence joins TRBV28 and TRBJ2-3; no definite D call. Trimming removed 3 bases from V and 6 bases from J, with 4 bases in between. From germline, CDR1 is MDHEN and CDR2 SYDVKM. This CDR3 has 11 amino acids. This CDR3 is CASSFSDTQYF. CDR3 DNA: TGTGCCAGCAGTTTCAGTGATACGCAGTATTTT. Combining the CDR3 with reference TRBV28 and TRBJ2-3 gives the whole variable domain DVKVTQSSRYLVKRTGEKVFLECVQDMDHENMFWYRQDPGLGLRLIYFSYDVKMKEKGDIPEGYSVSREKKERFSLILESASTNQTSMYLCASSFSDTQYFGPGTRLTVL.

This clone has just one count. J is TRBJ2-2 and V is TRBV4-1, with 12 bases that match TRBD2. Germline V CDR1 and CDR2: MGHRA, YSYEKL. The CDR3 contains 19 residues. After removal of 1 base from V and 1 base from J, the junction contained 7 bases not matched to a gene. Here the CDR3 DNA reads TGCGCCAGCAGCCAAGGGTTGCTAGCGGGAGGGGTGAACACCGGGGAGCTGTTTTTT. This translates into CASSQGLLAGGVNTGELFF.

This chain links TRBV7-3 with TRBJ2-1; no clear D. The CDR3 is 16 residues long. Looked up from germline, CDR1 is SGHTA and CDR2 is FQGTGA. V was trimmed by 1 base and J by 0 bases, leaving 10 bases between them. The CDR3: CASSLRAHSSYNEQFF. The CDR3 nucleotides are TGTGCCAGCAGCTTAAGAGCTCACAGCTCCTACAATGAGCAGTTCTTC.

The chain couples TRBV18 to TRBJ1-1, with unresolved D. Trimming cost V 2 bases and J 5 bases, with 6 bases left between them. The CDR3 runs 12 residues. CDR1 and CDR2 from the germline V gene are KGHSH and LQKENI. CDR3 sequence reads: CASSPSETEAFF. The CDR3 region has the DNA TGTGCCAGCTCACCATCGGAGACTGAAGCTTTCTTT.

The chain links TRBV28 to TRBJ2-5, with D maybe TRBD2 (6 bases). Trimming left V 5 bases short and J 5 bases short, with 15 bases between. In germline, CDR1 is MDHEN, CDR2 SYDVKM. The CDR3 runs to 14 residues. The CDR3 is CASSPRGSRETQYF. The CDR3 nucleotides read TGTGCCAGCAGTCCCCGGGGGTCCCGGGAGACCCAGTACTTC.

The chain has TRBV25-1 and TRBJ2-2; D remains unclear. The CDR3 totals 14 residues. Germline CDR1 and CDR2: MGHDK and SYGVNS. The V end lost 3 bases, the J end lost 1 base, and 6 bases lay between the germline ends. As DNA, the CDR3 is TGTGCCAGCAGTGATAATATGAACACCGGGGAGCTGTTTTTT. Protein product: CASSDNMNTGELFF.

This rearrangement joins TRBV11-2 to TRBJ2-2; 8 bases match TRBD1. In germline, CDR1 is SGHAT, CDR2 FQNNGV. Trimming took 5 bases from V and 4 from J; bases not matched to a gene: 12. This CDR3 is built from 17 residues. DNA of the CDR3: TGTGCCAGCAGCCCACGACAGGGGCTAGGAACCACCGGGGAGCTGTTTTTT. It codes for CASSPRQGLGTTGELFF.

V usage is TRBV9 and J usage is TRBJ2-7; 7 bases are a match to TRBD1. CDR3 length: 15 residues. The trim removed 2 bases at V and 5 bases at J, leaving 10 bases unmatched. The germline CDR1 and CDR2 sequences are SGDLS and YYNGEE. In nucleotides, the CDR3 is TGTGCCAGCAGCGTCAGTCCGGACAGGACCAACGAGCAGTACTTC. Protein product: CASSVSPDRTNEQYF.

V is TRBV9 and J is TRBJ1-2, with 7 bases aligning to TRBD1. Germline V gives CDR1 SGDLS, CDR2 YYNGEE. The CDR3 is 15 residues long. V shed 0 bases, J shed 3 bases, and the junction held 5 bases outside the gene matches. CDR3 region: CASSVGRGPDYGYTF. The DNA for the CDR3 is TGTGCCAGCAGCGTAGGGAGGGGGCCAGACTATGGCTACACCTTC. The full variable domain, its missing parts supplied by reference TRBV9 and TRBJ1-2, is DSGVTQTPKHLITATGQRVTLRCSPRSGDLSVYWYQQSLDQGLQFLIQYYNGEERAKGNILERFSAQQFPDLHSELNLSSLELGDSALYFCASSVGRGPDYGYTFGSGTRLTVV.